A selection of T cell receptor beta chains follows, all from one sample in a study of blood T cell repertoires in COVID-19. TCRdb's copy holds only in-frame clones and misses some; the assay was immunoSEQ multiplex PCR. This repertoire shows about 180,000 clones, approximately 86% found once; its top ten account for over 7%. Sequencing was carried out using peripheral blood. The receptors here all came from a man between 50 and 59 years old with active or convalescent COVID-19. The CDR3 runs from the conserved cysteine through the conserved F or W. Fields, in order: CDR3 protein, CDR3 DNA, J gene, V gene, D gene, clone size. The D gene is left open where the match is weak. Rows give clone size only sometimes, using once, few, many, or a class for an expanded clone.

CDR3aa: CASRDSLHSGNTIYF
CDR3nt: TGTGCCAGCAGGGACAGCCTACACTCTGGAAACACCATATATTTT
j_gene: TRBJ1-3
v_gene: TRBV6-1
d_gene: NA
abundance: NA

CDR3aa: CASRRRGGTDTEAFF
CDR3nt: TGTGCCAGCAGGAGGAGGGGGGGAACGGACACTGAAGCTTTCTTT
j_gene: TRBJ1-1
v_gene: TRBV2
d_gene: NA
abundance: NA

CDR3aa: CASSPPGYEQYF
CDR3nt: TGTGCCAGCAGTCCCCCCGGCTACGAGCAGTACTTC
j_gene: TRBJ2-7
v_gene: TRBV6-5
d_gene: NA
abundance: NA

CDR3aa: CASSSTGPSSTQHF
CDR3nt: TGCGCCAGCAGCTCCACAGGCCCCTCTAGTACCCAGCATTTT
j_gene: TRBJ1-5
v_gene: TRBV5-1
d_gene: NA
abundance: NA

CDR3aa: CASSPRESYEKLFF
CDR3nt: TGCGCCAGCAGCCCCAGGGAAAGCTATGAAAAACTGTTTTTT
j_gene: TRBJ1-4
v_gene: TRBV4-1
d_gene: NA
abundance: once

CDR3aa: CASRSGQAPQHF
CDR3nt: TGTGCCAGCAGGAGTGGACAGGCGCCCCAGCATTTT
j_gene: TRBJ1-5
v_gene: TRBV25-1
d_gene: TRBD1
abundance: once

CDR3aa: CASSSTGSGYTF
CDR3nt: TGTGCCAGCAGCTCGACAGGGTCGGGCTACACCTTC
j_gene: TRBJ1-2
v_gene: TRBV11-2
d_gene: TRBD1
abundance: NA

CDR3aa: CATSKAGTGTEKLFF
CDR3nt: TGTGCCACCAGCAAAGCCGGGACAGGGACTGAAAAACTGTTTTTT
j_gene: TRBJ1-4
v_gene: TRBV15
d_gene: TRBD1
abundance: NA

CDR3aa: CASSDRSHQPQHF
CDR3nt: TGTGCCAGCTCCGACAGGAGTCATCAGCCCCAGCATTTT
j_gene: TRBJ1-5
v_gene: TRBV12-3/TRBV12-4
d_gene: NA
abundance: NA

CDR3aa: CASSMTGPNEKLFF
CDR3nt: TGTGCCAGCAGCATGACAGGTCCTAATGAAAAACTGTTTTTT
j_gene: TRBJ1-4
v_gene: TRBV28
d_gene: NA
abundance: few

CDR3aa: CAISEIGNLTYNEQFF
CDR3nt: TGTGCCATCAGTGAGATCGGTAACTTAACCTACAATGAGCAGTTCTTC
j_gene: TRBJ2-1
v_gene: TRBV10-3
d_gene: NA
abundance: NA

CDR3aa: CASGRVMGTEAFF
CDR3nt: TGTGCCAGCGGGCGGGTCATGGGCACTGAAGCTTTCTTT
j_gene: TRBJ1-1
v_gene: TRBV7-6
d_gene: NA
abundance: NA

CDR3aa: CASSTGTNEKLFF
CDR3nt: TGTGCCAGCAGTACCGGAACTAATGAAAAACTGTTTTTT
j_gene: TRBJ1-4
v_gene: TRBV6-6
d_gene: NA
abundance: NA

CDR3aa: CASSLAPSPPDTQYF
CDR3nt: TGCGCCAGCAGCTTGGCTCCTAGCCCTCCGGATACGCAGTATTTT
j_gene: TRBJ2-3
v_gene: TRBV5-1
d_gene: NA
abundance: NA

CDR3aa: CASRTAGSYNEQFF
CDR3nt: TGTGCCAGCCGGACAGCCGGCTCCTACAATGAGCAGTTCTTC
j_gene: TRBJ2-1
v_gene: TRBV5-5
d_gene: NA
abundance: NA

CDR3aa: CSVDLLASDEQFF
CDR3nt: TGCAGCGTTGATCTACTAGCCTCGGATGAGCAGTTCTTC
j_gene: TRBJ2-1
v_gene: TRBV29-1
d_gene: NA
abundance: NA

CDR3aa: CASSQTTSGYNEQFF
CDR3nt: TGTGCCAGCAGCCAGACGACTAGCGGTTACAATGAGCAGTTCTTC
j_gene: TRBJ2-1
v_gene: TRBV3-1/TRBV3-2
d_gene: TRBD2
abundance: NA

CDR3aa: CASSASGGTGGYDEQFF
CDR3nt: TGTGCCAGCAGCGCCTCGGGGGGGACAGGGGGATATGATGAGCAGTTCTTC
j_gene: TRBJ2-1
v_gene: TRBV6-4
d_gene: TRBD1
abundance: NA

CDR3aa: CSVLKEVGQPQHF
CDR3nt: TGCAGCGTCCTGAAGGAGGTAGGCCAGCCCCAGCATTTT
j_gene: TRBJ1-5
v_gene: TRBV29-1
d_gene: NA
abundance: once

CDR3aa: CAIGTEKTGELFF
CDR3nt: TGTGCCATCGGGACAGAGAAAACCGGGGAGCTGTTTTTT
j_gene: TRBJ2-2
v_gene: TRBV10-3
d_gene: TRBD1
abundance: NA

CDR3aa: CASSPGQQYGYTF
CDR3nt: TGTGCCAGCAGCCCAGGACAGCAATATGGCTACACCTTC
j_gene: TRBJ1-2
v_gene: TRBV7-3
d_gene: NA
abundance: NA

CDR3aa: CASSFLPSGSTDTQYF
CDR3nt: TGTGCCAGCAGCTTTTTGCCTAGCGGGAGTACAGATACGCAGTATTTT
j_gene: TRBJ2-3
v_gene: TRBV11-2
d_gene: TRBD2
abundance: once

CDR3aa: CASTRTGSTGELFF
CDR3nt: TGTGCCAGCACTCGGACAGGTTCAACCGGGGAGCTGTTTTTT
j_gene: TRBJ2-2
v_gene: TRBV28
d_gene: TRBD1
abundance: NA

CDR3aa: CASSYNYGSSGYEQYF
CDR3nt: TGTGCCAGCAGTTACAACTACGGGAGTTCGGGATACGAGCAGTACTTC
j_gene: TRBJ2-7
v_gene: TRBV6-2/TRBV6-3
d_gene: NA
abundance: NA

CDR3aa: CASSQGRSLTYNEQFF
CDR3nt: TGCGCCAGCAGCCAAGGTCGTTCTCTTACCTACAATGAGCAGTTCTTC
j_gene: TRBJ2-1
v_gene: TRBV4-3
d_gene: NA
abundance: NA

CDR3aa: CASSFPGDGNTIYF
CDR3nt: TGTGCCAGCAGTTTTCCAGGGGACGGAAACACCATATATTTT
j_gene: TRBJ1-3
v_gene: TRBV28
d_gene: NA
abundance: once

CDR3aa: CASSQDTSAVSYEQYF
CDR3nt: TGTGCCAGCAGCCAGGACACTAGCGCGGTCTCCTACGAGCAGTACTTC
j_gene: TRBJ2-7
v_gene: TRBV3-1/TRBV3-2
d_gene: TRBD2
abundance: once

CDR3aa: CASKGHLFGGGLTGELFF
CDR3nt: TGTGCCAGCAAAGGCCACCTTTTTGGGGGGGGGCTCACCGGGGAGCTGTTTTTT
j_gene: TRBJ2-2
v_gene: TRBV3-1/TRBV3-2
d_gene: NA
abundance: NA